The clone carrying this TCR beta chain was picked up many times. The source of the sample is a study of T cells in Graves' hyperthyroidism and ophthalmopathy. Amplification targeted TCR beta CDR3 regions from RNA transcripts. TCR CDR3 regions were first amplified by RT-PCR with HTBI primers. TCRdb re-analysed the multiplex PCR reads in MiXCR, keeping a single row per CDR3 protein. The sample shows approximately 380,000 distinct CDR3 sequences, roughly 20% of them seen only once. V was cut by 6 bases and J by 13 bases, with 16 bases left in between. The CDR3 is made up of 13 amino acids. CDR1 and CDR2 (germline): MDHEN, SYDVKM. Among ophthalmopathy patients, the Clinical Activity Score reached at least 3, the NOSPECS grade reached at least 4, and duration remained under 3 months. Exclusion criteria comprised uncontrolled infection, other autoimmune disease, pregnancy or lactation.

The rearrangement uses TRBV28 and TRBJ1-6; D is unresolved. This sequence was found in a man aged 18 to 30 with Graves' ophthalmopathy. What was sequenced was blood. The CDR3 DNA reads TGTGCCAGCAGCTTCACCCAAGATAGCCCCCTCCACTTT. Its translation is CASSFTQDSPLHF.